This T cell receptor (beta chain) is drawn from a study of cytomegalovirus exposure and HLA in healthy donors. PCR amplification relied on 60 Vbeta primers (plus 13 Jbeta primers). Clones were sequenced by immunoSEQ multiplex PCR, and TCRdb holds only the in-frame ones, with some missing. Among approximately 110,000 clones listed, about three quarters were seen once. V was clipped by 3 bases and J by 3 bases, with 12 bases between them. Per germline, CDR1 SGHRS and CDR2 YFSETQ. The length of the CDR3 is 15 residues. The gene calls are TRBV5-1 and TRBJ1-4; D not resolved. The origin of this receptor is a female donor in good health and CMV-seropositive. The specimen sequenced was PBMCs. Here the CDR3 reads CASSSGPEANEKLFF. Written as DNA, the CDR3 is TGCGCCAGCAGCTCAGGTCCGGAAGCTAATGAAAAACTGTTTTTT.